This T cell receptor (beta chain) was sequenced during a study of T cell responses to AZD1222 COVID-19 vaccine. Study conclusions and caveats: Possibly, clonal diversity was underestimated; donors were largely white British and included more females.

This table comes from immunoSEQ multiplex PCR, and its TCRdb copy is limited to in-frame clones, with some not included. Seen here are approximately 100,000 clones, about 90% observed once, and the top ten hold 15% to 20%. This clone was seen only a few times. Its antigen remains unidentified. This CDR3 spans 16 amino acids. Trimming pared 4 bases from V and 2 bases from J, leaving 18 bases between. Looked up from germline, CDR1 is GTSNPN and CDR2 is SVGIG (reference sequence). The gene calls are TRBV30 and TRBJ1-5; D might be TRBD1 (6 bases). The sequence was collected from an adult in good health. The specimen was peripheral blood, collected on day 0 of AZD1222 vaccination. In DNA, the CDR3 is TGTGCCTGGACCGAGGGTACGGGGGCAGGCAATCAGCCCCAGCATTTT. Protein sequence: CAWTEGTGAGNQPQHF.